Listed below are T cell receptor beta chains from one sample, sequenced in a study of CD8 T cells in ankylosing spondylitis. TCRdb reanalysed the 5' RACE reads using MiXCR and keeps one entry per CDR3 protein. This sample has 380,000 or so distinct CDR3 sequences, with roughly 20% found just once. Sequencing was carried out using blood, either unsorted or a sorted T cell fraction (not recorded which). These TCRs come from a male donor with ankylosing spondylitis or in good health (not recorded which). Each CDR3 is given with its conserved first and last residue. The D gene is left open where the match is weak. Clone sizes are given selectively: once, few, many, or a class where the clone is expanded.

j_call d_call v_call clone_size cdr3_nt cdr3_aa
TRBJ2-7 TRBD1 TRBV20-1 few TGCAGTGCTACCAACCGGGACAGGGCTACCTACGAGCAGTACTTC CSATNRDRATYEQYF
TRBJ2-7 - TRBV4-1 few TGCGCCAGCAGCCAAGACGAGGGGACCTACGAGCAGTACTTC CASSQDEGTYEQYF
TRBJ2-7 TRBD2 TRBV29-1 - TGCAGCGTTGGGGGAGGGAAGTCCTACGAGCAGTACTTC CSVGGGKSYEQYF
TRBJ2-7 TRBD2 TRBV2 few TGTGCCAGCAGTGTGGTAGCGGGGCCTTACGAGCAGTACTTC CASSVVAGPYEQYF
TRBJ2-5 - TRBV7-6 - TGTGCCAGCAGCTTGAACAGTCCGAAAGAGACCCAGTACTTC CASSLNSPKETQYF
TRBJ1-1 - TRBV20-1 - TGCAGTGCTAGGGGGATCGTGGACACTGAAGCTTTCTTT CSARGIVDTEAFF
TRBJ2-2 - TRBV6-5 - TGTGCCAGCAGTTACTCCCAGGCCGGGGAGCTGTTTTTT CASSYSQAGELFF
TRBJ2-5 - TRBV7-9 - TGTGCCAGCAGCTTAGCGGGGGTCCGGGAGACCCAGTACTTC CASSLAGVRETQYF
TRBJ2-3 TRBD2 TRBV20-1 - TGCAGTGCTACTGGGGGGCTAGCGGGGGACACAGATACGCAGTATTTT CSATGGLAGDTDTQYF
TRBJ2-6 TRBD2 TRBV7-9 - TGTGCCAGCAGCCAGACTAGCCTTTCTGGGGCCAACGTCCTGACTTTC CASSQTSLSGANVLTF
TRBJ2-5 TRBD2 TRBV6-5 - TGTGCCAGCAGTTACTGGAGGGCGGGGGGGCCAGTCGGAGAGACCCAGTACTTC CASSYWRAGGPVGETQYF
TRBJ2-2 - TRBV10-2 few TGCGCCAGCAGGCGTTTGGAGAACACCGGGGAGCTGTTTTTT CASRRLENTGELFF
TRBJ2-7 - TRBV12-3/TRBV12-4 few TGTGCCAGCAGCCGCAGAACCAGAGACTACGAGCAGTACTTC CASSRRTRDYEQYF
TRBJ2-7 - TRBV12-3/TRBV12-4 few TGTGCCAGCAGCTATATAGCCTACGAGCAGTACTTC CASSYIAYEQYF
TRBJ2-1 - TRBV6-1 few TGTGCCAGCAGTGTTTACAATGAGCAGTTCTTC CASSVYNEQFF
TRBJ2-5 - TRBV11-2 few TGTGCCAGCAGCTCCCTCTGGCGGGATACTCCCACCCAAGAGACCCAGTACTTC CASSSLWRDTPTQETQYF
TRBJ1-1 - TRBV4-1 - TGCGCCAGCAGGGACGCAGACTACACTGAAGCTTTCTTT CASRDADYTEAFF
TRBJ2-2 - TRBV7-9 - TGTGCCAGCAGCTTCCTCCGCAACCGGGAGCTGTTTTTT CASSFLRNRELFF
TRBJ2-7 TRBD1 TRBV5-4 - TGTGCCAGCAGCTGGAGGGACAGGAACTCCTACGAGCAGTACTTC CASSWRDRNSYEQYF
TRBJ1-2 - TRBV9 few TGTGCCAGCAGCGCCTTGTCTAATCCGGGTTTGGGCTACACCTTC CASSALSNPGLGYTF